Below, 22 T cell receptor beta chains from the same sample are listed, as sequenced in a study of shared clonotypes between healthy human individuals. TCRdb's copy holds only in-frame clones and misses some; the assay was immunoSEQ multiplex PCR. The data hold over a million clones, with over 95% observed a single time. Source material: naive CD4+ T cells sorted from blood. Subset defined: CD45RA+ positively selected. These receptors all come from a man aged 25 to 40 in good health.

In this sample, this clone turned up once. This chain links TRBV28 with TRBJ2-1; 9 bases match TRBD2. J lost 10 bases, V lost 6 bases, and 13 bases had no gene match. This CDR3 has 15 amino acids. Germline assignment: CDR1 MDHEN and CDR2 SYDVKM. Written as DNA, the CDR3 is TGTGCCAGCAGCCCTTTAGCGGGAGACCCCCAGGAGCAGTTCTTC. Its protein is CASSPLAGDPQEQFF. Full variable domain (remainder filled in from reference TRBV28 and TRBJ2-1): DVKVTQSSRYLVKRTGEKVFLECVQDMDHENMFWYRQDPGLGLRLIYFSYDVKMKEKGDIPEGYSVSREKKERFSLILESASTNQTSMYLCASSPLAGDPQEQFFGPGTRLTVL.

The chain links TRBV5-5 to TRBJ1-1; D remains ambiguous. The germline V and J ends were trimmed by 3 bases and 1 base, with 10 bases remaining between them. The germline CDR1 and CDR2 sequences are SGHKS and YYEKEE (reference sequence). The CDR3 totals 14 residues. CDR3 DNA: TGTGCCAGCAGCTCAATGACAAGGAACACTGAAGCTTTCTTT. Translation gives CASSSMTRNTEAFF.

J is TRBJ1-1 and V is TRBV18; weak D call: TRBD1 (6 bases). CDR3 length: 16 residues. V lost 0 bases and J 10 bases, leaving 21 bases between the germline ends. Germline-derived CDR1 and CDR2 are KGHSH and LQKENI. The CDR3 sequence: CASSPPSGAGTLGAFF. CDR3 sequence (DNA): TGTGCCAGCTCACCACCGTCGGGGGCAGGGACCCTTGGAGCTTTCTTT.

The chain combines TRBV27 with TRBJ2-2, with 10 bases that match TRBD1. Germline CDR1 MNHEY, CDR2 SMNVEV (reference sequence). This CDR3 comprises 17 residues. Trimming took 2 bases from V and 6 from J; bases not matched to a gene: 9. The CDR3 DNA follows: TGTGCCAGCAGTTTACCCCGACAGGGGGCTTCATCCGGGGAGCTGTTTTTT. It is translated as CASSLPRQGASSGELFF.

This clone was recorded only once. The rearrangement uses TRBV5-1 and TRBJ2-3; D may be TRBD2 (7 bases). Per the germline V gene, CDR1 is SGHRS and CDR2 is YFSETQ. The germline V and J ends were trimmed by 1 base and 6 bases, with 9 bases remaining between them. The CDR3 sequence is 13 residues long. The CDR3 loop reads CASSLRGGDTQYF. For the CDR3, the DNA is TGCGCCAGCAGCTTGAGGGGGGGCGATACGCAGTATTTT.

The chain uses TRBV27 and TRBJ2-3; possibly TRBD2 for D (5 bases). This CDR3 contains 15 residues. Germline CDR1 reads MNHEY; CDR2 reads SMNVEV (reference sequence). V lost 3 bases and J lost 2, with 12 bases in between. CDR3 amino acids: CASSFLARTTDTQYF. The CDR3 DNA sequence: TGTGCCAGCAGTTTTCTAGCACGGACCACAGATACGCAGTATTTT.

The genes are TRBV11-2 and TRBJ2-1; D is uncertain. Germline V gene sequence: CDR1 SGHAT, CDR2 FQNNGV. The CDR3 is 13 residues long. Trimming pared 5 bases from V and 10 bases from J, leaving 15 bases between. The DNA of the CDR3 is TGTGCCAGCAGCCCCGTCCCAGCCCACGAGCAGTTCTTC. It specifies CASSPVPAHEQFF.

The rearrangement uses TRBV29-1 and TRBJ2-1, with D unresolved. The CDR3 extends over 13 amino acids. Trimming removed 7 bases from V and 0 bases from J, with 10 bases in between. The germline V gene encodes CDR1 SQVTM and CDR2 ANQGSEA. The CDR3 loop reads CSDSVSSYNEQFF. CDR3 DNA: TGCAGCGATTCTGTCAGCTCCTACAATGAGCAGTTCTTC.

The chain is built from TRBV6-5 and TRBJ2-5; 8 positions agree with TRBD2. The end of the DNA is better explained by TRBJ2-7, so the J call may be wrong. Germline V gene data show CDR1 as MNHEY and CDR2 as SVGAGI. The CDR3 covers 14 residues. CDR3 residues: CASRPLAGFNEQYF. CDR3 DNA: TGTGCCAGCAGGCCCTTAGCGGGATTCAACGAGCAGTACTTC.

The V gene is TRBV19, the J gene TRBJ1-5, with 8 positions matching TRBD1. The trim removed 4 bases at V and 1 base at J, leaving 15 bases unmatched. The CDR3 covers 19 residues. Looked up from germline, CDR1 is LNHDA and CDR2 is SQIVND (reference sequence). In DNA, the CDR3 is TGTGCCAGTAGTACATGGACAGGGCTGGGAATGAGAAGCAATCAGCCCCAGCATTTT. Its protein is CASSTWTGLGMRSNQPQHF.

The chain has TRBV9 and TRBJ1-2; D remains ambiguous. The CDR3 runs to 15 residues. Germline CDR1 SGDLS, CDR2 YYNGEE. Trimming removed 0 bases from V and 4 bases from J, with 13 bases in between. CDR3 in DNA: TGTGCCAGCAGCGTAGGTGAAGGGCGATCCTATGGCTACACCTTC. It yields the protein CASSVGEGRSYGYTF.

The CDR3 DNA sequence: TGCAGCGCTGTAAGCGTAAAAGAGACCCAGTACTTC. It yields the protein CSAVSVKETQYF. The chain links TRBV29-1 to TRBJ2-5, with no clear D. This CDR3 comprises 12 residues. From germline, CDR1 is SQVTM and CDR2 ANQGSEA. Deletions cut 7 bases from V and 3 bases from J, with 12 bases between.

CDR3 sequence reads: CASSQDRGNGELFF. The CDR3 DNA reads TGCGCCAGCAGCCAAGATAGAGGTAACGGGGAGCTGTTTTTT. The genes are TRBV4-3 and TRBJ2-2; D is unresolved. Per germline, CDR1 LGHNA and CDR2 YSLEER. The V gene lost 0 bases and the J gene lost 7 bases, with 9 bases spanning the gap. There are 14 residues in the CDR3.

This clone has only a few counts. Other DNA sequences within the sample encode an identical CDR3. The chain carries TRBV18 and TRBJ1-5; no firm D call. CDR3 length equals 13 residues. V dropped 1 base and J dropped 2 bases, with 3 bases sitting between them. Germline V gene lookup returns CDR1 KGHSH and CDR2 LQKENI. The DNA for the CDR3 is TGTGCCAGCTCACCACGGGGCAATCAGCCCCAGCATTTT. Translation gives CASSPRGNQPQHF.

V and J are TRBV5-1 and TRBJ2-5, with 8 bases identical to TRBD2. The germline V gene encodes CDR1 SGHRS and CDR2 YFSETQ. This CDR3 spans 16 amino acids. V lost 0 bases, J lost 2 bases, and 6 bases stayed unmatched. CDR3 bases: TGCGCCAGCAGCTTGGCGGGACTAGGTCGGCAAGAGACCCAGTACTTC. Translated: CASSLAGLGRQETQYF.

The J gene is TRBJ2-5, the V gene TRBV10-3; D may be TRBD1 or TRBD2 (6 bases each). The CDR3 spans 18 residues. CDR1 and CDR2 (germline): ENHRY, SYGVKD. Trimming stripped 4 bases from V and 2 bases from J, with 23 bases between. CDR3 in amino acids: CAISVSESAGEAQETQYF. The CDR3 DNA reads as TGTGCCATCAGTGTTAGCGAATCGGCAGGGGAGGCTCAAGAGACCCAGTACTTC.

As regards this clone: The same CDR3 is also encoded by other DNA sequences in this sample. The J gene is TRBJ2-7, the V gene TRBV28, with 7 bases that match TRBD1. The CDR3 runs to 14 residues. The V gene's germline CDR1 is MDHEN and CDR2 SYDVKM. With 3 bases clipped from V and 2 bases from J, the junction kept 4 bases outside the gene matches. CDR3 loop: CASSLRQGAYEQYF. CDR3 coding DNA: TGTGCCAGCAGTTTGCGGCAGGGGGCCTACGAGCAGTACTTC.

The chain recombines TRBV19 with TRBJ2-5; maybe TRBD2 (6 bases). CDR3 size: 17 residues. Germline CDR1 is LNHDA and CDR2 is SQIVND (reference sequence). V was pared by 6 bases and J by 1 base, with 21 bases between. CDR3 protein: CASSPVEGTHSQETQYF. Here the CDR3 DNA reads TGTGCCAGTAGCCCGGTGGAGGGGACCCACTCCCAAGAGACCCAGTACTTC.

This rearrangement joins TRBV29-1 to TRBJ2-2; D call uncertain. The CDR3 runs 13 residues. Germline V gene lookup returns CDR1 SQVTM and CDR2 ANQGSEA. V was shortened by 5 bases and J by 7 bases, with 14 bases between the two germline ends. The CDR3 DNA sequence: TGCAGCGTTACAGACCAAATTGTCGGGGAGCTGTTTTTT. It yields the protein CSVTDQIVGELFF.

The rearrangement uses TRBV7-9 and TRBJ1-5; tentative D call: TRBD1 (5 bases). Germline-derived CDR1 and CDR2 are SEHNR and FQNEAQ (reference sequence). The length of the CDR3 is 16 residues. The V gene lost 2 bases and the J gene lost 9 bases, with 20 bases spanning the gap. The DNA of the CDR3 is TGTGCCAGCAGCTTATGGGCAGGGAAAGATTCGTTGCCCCAGCATTTT. Amino acid sequence: CASSLWAGKDSLPQHF.

The V call is TRBV28, the J call TRBJ2-5; the D gene is possibly TRBD2 (5 bases). V dropped 6 bases and J dropped 4 bases, with 15 bases sitting between them. Germline CDR1 MDHEN, CDR2 SYDVKM. The CDR3 spans 14 residues. CDR3: CASRSGEAVETQYF. CDR3 bases: TGTGCCAGCAGGAGCGGAGAGGCGGTAGAGACCCAGTACTTC.

CDR3 nucleotide sequence: TGTGCCAGCAGCCATGTAGCGGCCGGGGAGCTGTTTTTT. This encodes CASSHVAAGELFF. V is TRBV14 and J is TRBJ2-2; the D gene is possibly TRBD2 (6 bases). This CDR3 contains 13 residues. CDR1 and CDR2 (germline): SGHDN, FVKESK. The V and J ends lost 3 bases and 6 bases respectively, with 8 bases between them.